What follows are 20 T cell receptor beta chains derived from one specimen sequenced in a study of tissue T cells after allogeneic stem cell transplantation. Data came from immunoSEQ multiplex PCR; TCRdb stores just in-frame clones and leaves some out. The data show under 750 clones, with around three quarters seen just once and more than 20% held by the top ten. The sequenced sample was mid-colon tissue, obtained at autopsy. These TCRs come from a female patient aged 18 to 50 with steroid-refractory graft-versus-host disease after an allogeneic stem cell transplant. Some of these T cells may belong to the graft donor.

The rearrangement uses TRBV3-1 (or the pseudogene TRBV3-2) and TRBJ2-2; D uncertain. Germline values: CDR1 LGHDT, CDR2 YNNKEL (reference sequence). The CDR3 is 16 amino acids. The ends were cut back, 4 bases at V and 5 bases at J, with 17 bases in the middle. DNA for the CDR3: TGTGCCAGCAGCCCTGTTTATTCAGGCTTGACCGGGGAGCTGTTTTTT. Residues: CASSPVYSGLTGELFF.

CDR3: CASSPAEGSIPYEQYF. CDR3 in DNA: TGTGCCAGCAGCCCTGCGGAGGGGTCTATCCCCTACGAGCAGTACTTC. The V call is TRBV4-2, the J call TRBJ2-7; possible D gene TRBD2, 6 bases. The CDR3 is 16 residues long. Germline CDR1 LGHNA, CDR2 YNFKEQ. Trimming removed 4 bases from V and 2 bases from J, with 18 bases in between.

The V and J genes are TRBV28 and TRBJ2-2; D is possibly TRBD1 or TRBD2 (5 bases each). The CDR3 has 16 residues. V was cut by 6 bases and J by 4 bases, with 18 bases left in between. The germline gives CDR1 MDHEN, CDR2 SYDVKM. The CDR3 coding sequence is TGTGCCAGCAGATTACGTGCCGGGACGATCACCGGGGAGCTGTTTTTT. This sequence encodes CASRLRAGTITGELFF.

This rearrangement joins TRBV12-3 or TRBV12-4 to TRBJ1-1; D ambiguous. The CDR3 runs to 12 residues. V was cut by 1 base and J by 4 bases, with 4 bases left in between. CDR3 DNA: TGTGCCAGCAGTTTAGGGGCCACTGAAGCTTTCTTT. Encoded protein: CASSLGATEAFF.

The chain recombines TRBV4-1 with TRBJ2-3; 7 bases are a match to TRBD2. Germline lookup yields CDR1 MGHRA and CDR2 YSYEKL. This CDR3 is built from 16 residues. The ends lost 2 bases at V and 6 bases at J; junction bases unmatched: 11. Here the CDR3 DNA reads TGCGCCAGCAGCCAAACCCCTTGGAGTAGCGGGGATACGCAGTATTTT. Its protein is CASSQTPWSSGDTQYF.

CDR3 sequence (DNA): TGTGCCAGCAGCTTGCGGACCACCGGGGAGCTGTTTTTT. Translated: CASSLRTTGELFF. The chain uses TRBV5-8 and TRBJ2-2; the D is unclear. This CDR3 comprises 13 residues. Per germline, CDR1 SGHTS and CDR2 YDEGEE. The germline V and J ends were trimmed by 1 base and 4 bases, with 5 bases remaining between them.

CDR3 sequence: CASSQEKLYPGLSSYNEQFF. CDR3 DNA: TGTGCCAGCAGCCAAGAGAAGCTCTACCCGGGACTCAGCTCCTACAATGAGCAGTTCTTC. The gene calls are TRBV4-2 and TRBJ2-1; the D gene is possibly TRBD2 (6 bases). The CDR3 is made up of 20 amino acids. In germline, CDR1 is LGHNA, CDR2 YNFKEQ. V was pared by 0 bases and J by 0 bases, with 21 bases between.

The chain couples TRBV23-1 to TRBJ2-7; 10 bases match TRBD1. TRBV23-1 is an ORF; its function is uncertain. Trimming took 0 bases from V and 6 from J; bases not matched to a gene: 5. The CDR3 is 15 amino acids. The CDR3 protein is CASSQSRDRGREQYF. The CDR3 DNA is TGCGCCAGCAGTCAATCTAGAGACAGGGGGCGCGAGCAGTACTTC.

This chain joins TRBV27 and TRBJ1-1, with a tentative D call TRBD1 (6 bases). CDR1 and CDR2 (germline): MNHEY, SMNVEV (reference sequence). Trimming stripped 2 bases from V and 5 bases from J, with 15 bases between. The CDR3 is made up of 15 amino acids. The CDR3: CASSLPGRGRTEAFF. CDR3 bases: TGTGCCAGCAGTTTACCCGGCAGGGGAAGGACTGAAGCTTTCTTT.

The rearrangement uses TRBV2 and TRBJ1-1; D unclear. The V end was cut by 10 bases, the J end by 0 bases, with 15 bases between. This CDR3 is built from 14 residues. Germline V gives CDR1 SNHLY, CDR2 FYNNEI. The CDR3 DNA reads TGTGCCACCTCCCCCCGGAAATTGAACACTGAAGCTTTCTTT. Its translation: CATSPRKLNTEAFF.

This chain's CDR3 is CASTSKGFYGYTF. In nucleotides, the CDR3 is TGTGCCAGCACCTCCAAGGGCTTCTATGGCTACACCTTC. V usage is TRBV5-6 and J usage is TRBJ1-2; no clear D. The CDR3 length is 13 residues. Trimming took off 6 bases at V and 4 bases at J, with 13 bases between the two ends. The germline V gene encodes CDR1 SGHDT and CDR2 YYEEEE.

The rearrangement links TRBV7-8 to TRBJ2-3, with D perhaps given as TRBD1 or TRBD2 (5 bases each). CDR1 is SGHVS and CDR2 is FQNEAQ in the germline V gene. The CDR3 extends over 15 amino acids. Trimming removed 1 base from V and 6 bases from J, with 14 bases in between. The CDR3 reads CASSLVGGPEDTQYF. The CDR3 region has the DNA TGTGCCAGCAGCTTAGTTGGGGGTCCCGAGGATACGCAGTATTTT. Based on the CDR3 plus reference TRBV7-8 and TRBJ2-3, the full variable domain is GAGVSQSPRYKVAKRGQDVALRCDPISGHVSLFWYQQALGQGPEFLTYFQNEAQLDKSGLPSDRFFAERPEGSVSTLKIQRTQQEDSAVYLCASSLVGGPEDTQYFGPGTRLTVL.

This sequence joins TRBV5-1 and TRBJ1-1; D is ambiguous. CDR1 and CDR2 (germline): SGHRS, YFSETQ. The V and J ends lost 3 bases and 2 bases respectively, with 8 bases between them. The CDR3 sequence is 13 residues long. The CDR3 bases are TGCGCCAGCAGCTCAAGGGCCAACACTGAAGCTTTCTTT. Translating gives CASSSRANTEAFF.

This sequence joins TRBV2 and TRBJ2-2, with D perhaps TRBD1 (6 bases). The germline V gene has CDR1 SNHLY and CDR2 FYNNEI. Trimming took 6 bases from V and 6 from J, leaving 11 bases between them. The length of the CDR3 is 13 residues. The CDR3 protein is CASSDQGSGELFF. CDR3 nucleotide sequence: TGTGCCAGCAGCGACCAGGGGTCCGGGGAGCTGTTTTTT.

This chain uses TRBV15 with TRBJ2-1; D possibly corresponds to TRBD2 (7 bases). V lost 5 bases, J lost 10 bases, and 24 bases lay in between. The CDR3 spans 16 residues. From germline, CDR1 is LNHNV and CDR2 YYDKDF (reference sequence). The CDR3 region has the DNA TGTGCCACCAGCGGAGGGGCTGCGGGGGCCTTATCCGAGCAGTTCTTC. Its translation is CATSGGAAGALSEQFF.

This clone showed up just a few times. The chain links TRBV27 to TRBJ1-4; D not resolved. The CDR3 runs 15 residues. The V and J ends lost 4 bases and 5 bases respectively, with 14 bases between them. Germline V gene data show CDR1 as MNHEY and CDR2 as SMNVEV (reference sequence). In DNA, the CDR3 is TGTGCCAGCAGTTCTGACCGGGCGCGGAATGAAAAACTGTTTTTT. Amino acid sequence: CASSSDRARNEKLFF.

The rearrangement uses TRBV5-1 and TRBJ2-7; 7 bases line up with TRBD1. The V gene end was trimmed by 4 bases and the J gene end by 0 bases; junction bases not matched to a gene: 4. This CDR3 is built from 14 residues. Germline CDR1 SGHRS, CDR2 YFSETQ. CDR3 DNA sequence: TGCGCCAGCAGCCGGGACAGAGTCTCCTACGAGCAGTACTTC. Translated, it gives CASSRDRVSYEQYF.

The V and J genes are TRBV10-3 and TRBJ2-4; D remains unclear. The CDR3 is 13 residues long. Trimming took 8 bases from V and 4 from J, leaving 12 bases between them. Germline loops: CDR1 ENHRY, CDR2 SYGVKD. CDR3 DNA: TGTGCCATCGCGAAAGCAGTTAAAAACATTCAGTACTTC. It codes for CAIAKAVKNIQYF.

CDR3 DNA: TGTGCCATCAACCCGGAGAACACCGGGGAGCTGTTTTTT. Its translation is CAINPENTGELFF. This sequence joins TRBV10-3 and TRBJ2-2; D not resolved. This CDR3 is 13 amino acids long. The germline V gene encodes CDR1 ENHRY and CDR2 SYGVKD. V was trimmed by 7 bases and J by 1 base, leaving 7 bases between them.

The genes are TRBV7-6 and TRBJ2-7; weak D call: TRBD2 (5 bases). The V gene lost 3 bases and the J gene lost 3 bases, with 9 bases spanning the gap. The CDR3 is 13 amino acids. Germline loops: CDR1 SGHVS, CDR2 FNYEAQ. The CDR3 loop is CASSFYGDYEQYF. CDR3 DNA sequence: TGTGCCAGCAGCTTTTACGGGGACTACGAGCAGTACTTC.